The source of this TCR beta chain is a study of brain metastases from non-small cell lung cancer (dated by TCRdb to the late 2010s). The study in broad terms: In non-small-cell lung cancer patients, the researchers characterized the immune microenvironment of brain metastases and primary tumors that had been resected as matched pairs.

Overall study results and their limits: Lower T-cell infiltration was exhibited by brain metastases compared with primary tumors (P < 0.001). TCR repertoires were found to be largely shared between paired brain metastases and primary tumors, although sparse T-cell densities were observed in the brain metastases. Compared with the matched primary tumors, T-cell clones appeared to be expanded in approximately 64% of brain metastases.

Comment on this clone: Its antigen is currently not known. Base qualities were left out, and no much larger clone turns up one base away.

The library was obtained by the immunoSEQ multiplex PCR assay. T-cell receptor beta chain repertoire sequencing was performed alongside a 770-gene immune expression panel. TCRdb retrieved this table from immuneACCESS and kept in-frame rearrangements only. Not all clones are present; in checked studies, unresolved V genes account for under half, and no reason is known for the remainder. For this sample the table gives fewer than 15,000 clones, of which about four fifths were detected only once. The ten largest clones represent around 7.6% of the sample. The cohort was made up of almost 40 patients with surgically resected non-small-cell lung cancer, each of whom had both a primary tumor specimen and a brain metastasis specimen. The tumor specimens used were formalin-fixed, paraffin-embedded tissues taken from archives. The sequenced sample was primary lung tumor tissue. Interpreted using the paper, the cell subset or site label stands for: primary lung tumor paired with brain metastasis. The receptor comes from a donor at least 40 years old with non-small cell lung cancer.

The CDR3 reads CASGPTGYYYYEQYF. At the DNA level, the sequence is TGTGCTAGTGGTCCCACAGGGTACTACTACTACGAGCAGTACTTC. This sequence uses TRBV12-5 and TRBJ2-7; TRBD1 is possibly the D segment (6 matching bases). The CDR3 goes from the cysteine to the phenylalanine over 15 residues. The only DNA kept is the CDR3, 45 bases in frame from the first base. From the germline V gene, CDR1 is LGHNT and CDR2 is FRNRAP. V loses 5 bases of germline sequence and J loses 3 bases, and the interval between the two ends is 17 bases.